Shown below are 8 T cell receptor beta chains from a single sample sequenced in a study of TIL therapy for anti-PD-1-resistant metastatic lung cancer. Stated time point: pre-treatment sample, taken before nivolumab and TIL therapy. The immunoSEQ assay was v3. Data came from immunoSEQ multiplex PCR; TCRdb stores just in-frame clones and leaves some out. The repertoire holds 52,000 or so clones, with approximately 75% as singletons. The sequencing here drew on blood, taken at baseline. These TCRs come from a person between 25 and 79 years old with non-small cell lung cancer.

The chain carries TRBV5-1 and TRBJ2-6; D may correspond to TRBD1 or TRBD2 (5 bases each). The CDR3 contains 14 residues. With 0 bases removed from V and 17 bases from J, the gap between germline ends came to 18 bases. The germline V gene encodes CDR1 SGHRS and CDR2 YFSETQ. This CDR3 reads CASSLEGTPGEMTF. In DNA, the CDR3 is TGCGCCAGCAGCTTGGAAGGGACCCCGGGCGAAATGACTTTC.

The chain is built from TRBV18 and TRBJ2-3; 10 nucleotides line up with TRBD2. The CDR3 length is 15 residues. CDR1 is KGHSH and CDR2 is LQKENI in the germline V gene. Trimming at V came to 2 bases and at J to 4 bases, leaving 3 bases not matched to a gene. The CDR3 is CASSPRAGGPDTQYF. CDR3 DNA sequence: TGTGCCAGCTCACCAAGAGCGGGGGGGCCAGATACGCAGTATTTT. Complete variable domain (other parts from reference TRBV18 and TRBJ2-3): NAGVMQNPRHLVRRRGQEARLRCSPMKGHSHVYWYRQLPEEGLKFMVYLQKENIIDESGMPKERFSAEFPKEGPSILRIQQVVRGDSAAYFCASSPRAGGPDTQYFGPGTRLTVL.

By share, this clone counts as medium-sized. V gene TRBV2 combines with J gene TRBJ2-1, with 11 positions matching TRBD2. The CDR3 is made up of 16 amino acids. Germline loops: CDR1 SNHLY, CDR2 FYNNEI. J was trimmed by 3 bases and V by 4 bases; bases with no gene match: 5. The CDR3 protein is CASSASSGGYYNEQFF. The CDR3 DNA is TGTGCCAGCAGTGCTTCTAGCGGGGGGTACTACAATGAGCAGTTCTTC.

The chain has TRBV10-3 and TRBJ1-5; D possibly corresponds to TRBD1 (6 bases). Trimming removed 10 bases from V and 0 bases from J, with 13 bases in between. Per germline, CDR1 ENHRY and CDR2 SYGVKD. This CDR3 is 14 amino acids long. The CDR3 DNA is TGTGCCACCTGGGGGGGGCTTAGCAATCAGCCCCAGCATTTT. As protein: CATWGGLSNQPQHF.

This chain joins TRBV24-1 and TRBJ1-5, with 7 bases lining up with TRBD1. The V and J ends lost 4 bases and 0 bases, in that order; junction bases with no gene match: 2. Germline V lookup: CDR1 KGHDR, CDR2 SFDVKD. The length of the CDR3 is 15 residues. Here the CDR3 DNA reads TGTGCCACCAGTGACGACAGGGCTAGCAATCAGCCCCAGCATTTT. It yields the protein CATSDDRASNQPQHF.

The V gene is TRBV6-5, the J gene TRBJ2-7; D might be TRBD1 (5 bases). The CDR3 totals 14 residues. Trimming took off 0 bases at V and 4 bases at J, with 10 bases between the two ends. The germline CDR1 and CDR2 sequences are MNHEY and SVGAGI. This chain's CDR3 is CASSYSRGLYEQYF. In DNA, the CDR3 is TGTGCCAGCAGTTACTCAAGGGGTTTGTACGAGCAGTACTTC.

V and J are TRBV30 and TRBJ2-6; no clear D. CDR3 length: 16 residues. CDR1 is GTSNPN and CDR2 is SVGIG in the germline V gene (reference sequence). V lost 3 bases, J lost 1 base, and 13 bases lay in between. This chain's CDR3 is CAWSRTRRSGANVLTF. For the CDR3, the DNA is TGTGCCTGGAGCAGGACCCGCCGGTCTGGGGCCAACGTCCTGACTTTC.

The rearrangement uses TRBV27 and TRBJ2-7; TRBD1 aligns across 7 bases. The V gene end was trimmed by 3 bases and the J gene end by 2 bases; junction bases not matched to a gene: 10. The CDR3 spans 16 residues. Per the germline V gene, CDR1 is MNHEY and CDR2 is SMNVEV (reference sequence). The CDR3 DNA follows: TGTGCCAGCAGTTTGACCCTGAGGGACAGTGCCTACGAGCAGTACTTC. Residues: CASSLTLRDSAYEQYF.